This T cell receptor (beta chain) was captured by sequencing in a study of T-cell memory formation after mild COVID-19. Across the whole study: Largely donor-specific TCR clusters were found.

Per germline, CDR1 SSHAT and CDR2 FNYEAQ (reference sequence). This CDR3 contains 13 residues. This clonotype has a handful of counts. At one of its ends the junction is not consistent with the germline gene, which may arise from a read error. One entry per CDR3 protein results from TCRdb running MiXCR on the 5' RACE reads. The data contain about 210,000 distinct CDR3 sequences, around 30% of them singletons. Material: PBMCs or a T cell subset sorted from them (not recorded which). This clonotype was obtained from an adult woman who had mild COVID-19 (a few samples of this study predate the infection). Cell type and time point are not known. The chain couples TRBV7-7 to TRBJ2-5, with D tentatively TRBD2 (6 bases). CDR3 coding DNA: TGTGCTAGCAGCTTACAACGGGAGATGACCCAGTACTTC. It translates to CASSLQREMTQYF.